The 5 T cell receptor beta chains below all came from one sample that was sequenced in a study of T cells and Merkel cell carcinoma outcomes. Produced via immunoSEQ multiplex PCR; TCRdb's table is partial and in-frame only. The data show roughly 11,000 clones, around 95% seen once. Material for sequencing was tumor tissue from Merkel cell carcinoma. Receptor source: a human donor with Merkel cell carcinoma.

The V gene is TRBV5-1, the J gene TRBJ2-2, with 7 bases lining up with TRBD1. Germline CDR1 and CDR2: SGHRS and YFSETQ. The CDR3 consists of 13 residues. V trimming: 4 bases; J trimming: 10 bases; junction bases outside the gene matches: 7. The CDR3 loop is CASSLATGMELFF. The CDR3, as DNA: TGCGCCAGCAGCCTCGCGACAGGGATGGAGCTGTTTTTT. Based on the CDR3 plus reference TRBV5-1 and TRBJ2-2, the full variable domain is KAGVTQTPRYLIKTRGQQVTLSCSPISGHRSVSWYQQTPGQGLQFLFEYFSETQRNKGNFPGRFSGRQFSNSRSEMNVSTLELGDSALYLCASSLATGMELFFGEGSRLTVL.

This chain links TRBV5-1 with TRBJ2-7, with TRBD2 matching over 11 bases. Germline V lookup: CDR1 SGHRS, CDR2 YFSETQ. Trimming cost V 0 bases and J 2 bases; bases outside gene matches: 7. The CDR3 is made up of 17 amino acids. The CDR3 spells CASSLESSGGTPYEQYF. Here the CDR3 DNA reads TGCGCCAGCAGCTTGGAATCTAGCGGGGGGACTCCCTACGAGCAGTACTTC.

This clone was picked up a small number of times. The chain uses TRBV28 and TRBJ1-1; D is possibly TRBD1 (6 bases). V was trimmed by 8 bases and J by 1 base, leaving 14 bases between them. The CDR3 contains 14 residues. Germline V gene lookup returns CDR1 MDHEN and CDR2 SYDVKM. The chain's CDR3 is CASCEGGTNTEAFF. CDR3 coding DNA: TGTGCCAGCTGCGAGGGGGGAACGAACACTGAAGCTTTCTTT.

The chain carries TRBV14 and TRBJ2-2, with D unresolved. The CDR3 sequence is 14 residues long. V shed 4 bases and J shed 6 bases, with 12 bases lying between them. Germline CDR1 reads SGHDN; CDR2 reads FVKESK. CDR3 coding DNA: TGTGCCAGCAGCCTAAGGGCCGTATCCGGGGAGCTGTTTTTT. Residues: CASSLRAVSGELFF.

J is TRBJ1-4 and V is TRBV9; D might be TRBD1 (5 bases). The V end was cut by 0 bases, the J end by 4 bases, with 7 bases between. Germline CDR1 SGDLS, CDR2 YYNGEE. The length of the CDR3 is 14 residues. The CDR3 sequence is CASSVGQGNEKLFF. As DNA, the CDR3 is TGTGCCAGCAGCGTAGGGCAGGGTAATGAAAAACTGTTTTTT. Full variable domain (rest looked up from reference TRBV9 and TRBJ1-4): DSGVTQTPKHLITATGQRVTLRCSPRSGDLSVYWYQQSLDQGLQFLIQYYNGEERAKGNILERFSAQQFPDLHSELNLSSLELGDSALYFCASSVGQGNEKLFFGSGTQLSVL.